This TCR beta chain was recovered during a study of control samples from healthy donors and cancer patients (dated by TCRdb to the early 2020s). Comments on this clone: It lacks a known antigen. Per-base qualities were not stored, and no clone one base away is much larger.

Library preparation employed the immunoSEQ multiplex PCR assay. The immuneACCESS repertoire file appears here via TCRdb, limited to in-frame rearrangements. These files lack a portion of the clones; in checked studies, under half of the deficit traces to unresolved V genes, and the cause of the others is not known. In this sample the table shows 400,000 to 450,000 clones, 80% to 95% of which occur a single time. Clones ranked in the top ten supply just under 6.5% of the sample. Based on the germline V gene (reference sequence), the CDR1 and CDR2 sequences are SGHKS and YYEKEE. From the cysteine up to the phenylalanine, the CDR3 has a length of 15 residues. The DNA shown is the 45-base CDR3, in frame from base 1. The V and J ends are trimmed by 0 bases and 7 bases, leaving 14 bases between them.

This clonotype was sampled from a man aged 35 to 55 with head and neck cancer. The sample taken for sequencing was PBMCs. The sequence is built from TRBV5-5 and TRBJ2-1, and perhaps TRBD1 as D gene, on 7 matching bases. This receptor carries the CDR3 CASSLDTSRGNEQFF. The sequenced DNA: TGTGCCAGCAGCTTGGATACTAGCAGGGGGAATGAGCAGTTCTTC.